The 24 T cell receptor beta chains given below trace back to one sample, sequenced in a study of T cells in localized non-small cell lung cancer. TCRdb's table, derived via immunoSEQ multiplex PCR, lists solely in-frame clones and lacks some. Of some 12,000 clones in the sample, approximately 81% were seen once. The material sequenced was peripheral blood, taken before any cancer treatment. These receptors were collected from a male donor aged 60 or over with stage III lung adenocarcinoma.

The chain recombines TRBV7-5 with TRBJ2-7; TRBD2, the D gene given by the table, was not confirmed from the DNA. TRBV7-5 has pseudogene status. The CDR3 extends over 14 amino acids. The CDR3 is CASSSGSAPYEQYF. CDR3 DNA sequence: TGTGCCAGCAGCTCCGGGTCCGCCCCTTACGAGCAGTACTTC.

The V call is TRBV28, the J call TRBJ1-2; 10 bases are shared with TRBD1. This CDR3 is built from 15 residues. The germline V gene encodes CDR1 MDHEN and CDR2 SYDVKM. Germline trimming cut 4 bases from V and 5 bases from J; bases unmatched to any gene: 7. CDR3 region: CASSSSGQGKYGYTF. CDR3 nucleotide sequence: TGTGCCAGCAGTTCCTCGGGACAGGGGAAATATGGCTACACCTTC.

By share, this clone counts as large. The V gene is TRBV6-5, the J gene TRBJ1-1; TRBD1 aligns across 7 bases. The CDR3 sequence is 14 residues long. V dropped 7 bases and J dropped 0; count of bases not matched to a gene: 5. CDR1 MNHEY and CDR2 SVGAGI come from the germline V gene. CDR3 coding DNA: TGTGCCAGCAAAACACAGGGGTTGAACACTGAAGCTTTCTTT. This encodes CASKTQGLNTEAFF.

This chain connects TRBV2 to TRBJ2-2; D unresolved. Germline V gene sequence: CDR1 SNHLY, CDR2 FYNNEI. V lost 1 base and J lost 5, with 2 bases in between. This CDR3 comprises 12 residues. The CDR3 DNA reads TGTGCCAGCAGTGAAGATACCGGGGAGCTGTTTTTT. Translating gives CASSEDTGELFF.

Only a few counts were recorded for this clone. The CDR3 DNA follows: TGTGCCAGCAGTGAAGCCGGCTGGGACGAGCAGTACTTC. This gives the protein CASSEAGWDEQYF. The rearrangement joins TRBV2 to TRBJ2-7; D gene unclear. V lost 0 bases, J lost 5 bases, and 8 bases lay in between. CDR3 size: 13 residues. Germline lookup yields CDR1 SNHLY and CDR2 FYNNEI. The full variable domain, rest sourced from reference TRBV2 and TRBJ2-7, is EPEVTQTPSHQVTQMGQEVILRCVPISNHLYFYWYRQILGQKVEFLVSFYNNEISEKSEIFDDQFSVERPDGSNFTLKIRSTKLEDSAMYFCASSEAGWDEQYFGPGTRLTVT.

The J gene is TRBJ2-3, the V gene TRBV5-5, with 8 bases matching TRBD2. With V trimmed by 1 base and J by 3 bases, 7 bases remained unmatched. CDR3 length equals 16 residues. Germline V lookup: CDR1 SGHKS, CDR2 YYEKEE (reference sequence). CDR3 in DNA: TGTGCCAGCAGCTTGAGTCTAGCGGGTGGGACAGATACGCAGTATTTT. Amino acids: CASSLSLAGGTDTQYF.

V usage is TRBV18 and J usage is TRBJ2-1, with D maybe TRBD2 (7 bases). The CDR3 is 15 amino acids. The V gene lost 3 bases and the J gene lost 2 bases, with 11 bases spanning the gap. Germline V lookup: CDR1 KGHSH, CDR2 LQKENI. CDR3 in amino acids: CASSPAGAPYNEQFF. The CDR3 DNA sequence: TGTGCCAGCTCACCTGCGGGGGCCCCCTACAATGAGCAGTTCTTC.

DNA of the CDR3: TGTGCCAGCAGCCGTACAGGGGGCTCTGGAAACACCATATATTTT. Its protein is CASSRTGGSGNTIYF. This chain links TRBV7-9 with TRBJ1-3; TRBD1 matches at 8 bases. V trimming: 5 bases; J trimming: 0 bases; junction bases outside the gene matches: 3. The CDR3 is 15 residues long. The germline V gene encodes CDR1 SEHNR and CDR2 FQNEAQ (reference sequence). The variable domain in full, completed from reference TRBV7-9 and TRBJ1-3, reads DTGVSQNPRHKITKRGQNVTFRCDPISEHNRLYWYRQTLGQGPEFLTYFQNEAQLEKSRLLSDRFSAERPKGSFSTLEIQRTEQGDSAMYLCASSRTGGSGNTIYFGEGSWLTVV.

The CDR3 sequence is CASSSAQESKYEQYF. The CDR3 coding sequence is TGTGCCAGCAGCTCCGCACAGGAATCGAAGTACGAGCAGTACTTC. The chain combines TRBV5-4 with TRBJ2-7, with D possibly being TRBD1 (5 bases). V lost 3 bases to trimming and J lost 4 bases, with 17 bases between them. CDR1 and CDR2 (germline): SGHNT, YYREEE (reference sequence). The CDR3 has 15 amino acids. The full variable domain, completed using reference TRBV5-4 and TRBJ2-7, is ETGVTQSPTHLIKTRGQQVTLRCSSQSGHNTVSWYQQALGQGPQFIFQYYREEENGRGNFPPRFSGLQFPNYSSELNVNALELDDSALYLCASSSAQESKYEQYFGPGTRLTVT.

In this sample, this clone turned up once. The chain couples TRBV19 to TRBJ2-1; 9 nucleotides line up with TRBD2. J was trimmed by 0 bases and V by 1 base; bases with no gene match: 10. CDR1 and CDR2 from the germline V gene are LNHDA and SQIVND (reference sequence). There are 19 residues in the CDR3. CDR3: CASSIVAGDLHSSYNEQFF. The CDR3 nucleotides read TGTGCCAGTAGTATAGTAGCGGGAGACCTCCACAGCTCCTACAATGAGCAGTTCTTC.

A remark on this clone: Distinct nucleotide sequences in the sample also encode this CDR3. This rearrangement joins TRBV7-3 to TRBJ2-2, with D unclear. The germline V gene encodes CDR1 SGHTA and CDR2 FQGTGA. V was trimmed by 2 bases and J by 1 base, leaving 5 bases between them. CDR3 size: 14 residues. The CDR3 DNA reads TGTGCCAGCAGCTTAGATAAGAACACCGGGGAGCTGTTTTTT. Its protein is CASSLDKNTGELFF.

This clone turned up a few times. The chain recombines TRBV18 with TRBJ1-1; D gene ambiguous. CDR3 length: 13 amino acids. Trimming pared 2 bases from V and 3 bases from J, leaving 7 bases between. The germline CDR1 and CDR2 sequences are KGHSH and LQKENI. DNA of the CDR3: TGTGCCAGCTCACCAGGACGGGACACTGAAGCTTTCTTT. This encodes CASSPGRDTEAFF. The full variable domain, with the rest looked up from reference TRBV18 and TRBJ1-1, is NAGVMQNPRHLVRRRGQEARLRCSPMKGHSHVYWYRQLPEEGLKFMVYLQKENIIDESGMPKERFSAEFPKEGPSILRIQQVVRGDSAAYFCASSPGRDTEAFFGQGTRLTVV.

The V call is TRBV6-6, the J call TRBJ2-7; no definite D call. Germline values: CDR1 MNHNY, CDR2 SVGAGI (reference sequence). The CDR3 runs 11 residues. The V end was cut by 7 bases, the J end by 5 bases, with 9 bases between. The CDR3 is CASTSLHEQYF. In DNA, the CDR3 is TGTGCCAGCACCTCCCTGCACGAGCAGTACTTC.

The chain is built from TRBV14 and TRBJ2-3, with D perhaps matching TRBD1 or TRBD2 (5 bases each). Germline V lookup: CDR1 SGHDN, CDR2 FVKESK. This CDR3 comprises 14 residues. The V end lost 3 bases, the J end lost 3 bases, and 10 bases lay between the germline ends. CDR3 sequence reads: CASSQWGPTDTQYF. The CDR3 DNA is TGTGCCAGCAGCCAGTGGGGACCGACAGATACGCAGTATTTT. Combining the CDR3 with reference TRBV14 and TRBJ2-3 gives the whole variable domain EAGVTQFPSHSVIEKGQTVTLRCDPISGHDNLYWYRRVMGKEIKFLLHFVKESKQDESGMPNNRFLAERTGGTYSTLKVQPAELEDSGVYFCASSQWGPTDTQYFGPGTRLTVL.

J is TRBJ2-1 and V is TRBV19; D might be TRBD1 or TRBD2, each matching 5 bases. CDR1 is LNHDA, CDR2 SQIVND, per germline (reference sequence). V lost 1 base and J lost 6, with 10 bases in between. CDR3 length equals 14 residues. The CDR3 spells CASSIGGKVNEQFF. The CDR3 coding sequence is TGTGCCAGTAGTATAGGGGGGAAGGTCAATGAGCAGTTCTTC.

The chain has TRBV18 and TRBJ2-3; maybe TRBD1 (5 bases). V lost 1 base to trimming and J lost 0 bases, with 8 bases between them. Germline V CDR1 and CDR2: KGHSH, LQKENI. The CDR3 sequence is 15 residues long. This chain's CDR3 is CASSPQGASTDTQYF. The CDR3 nucleotides are TGTGCCAGCTCACCACAAGGGGCTAGCACAGATACGCAGTATTTT.

This clone has a handful of counts. The chain uses TRBV4-3 and TRBJ2-7, with D possibly matching TRBD2 (5 bases). V shed 0 bases and J shed 3 bases, with 9 bases lying between them. Germline CDR1 LGHNA, CDR2 YSLEER. The CDR3 spans 14 residues. The CDR3 here is CASSQDTGNYEQYF. The CDR3 DNA reads as TGCGCCAGCAGCCAAGATACGGGGAACTACGAGCAGTACTTC.

V gene TRBV7-9 combines with J gene TRBJ1-2, with 9 nucleotides matching TRBD1. CDR1 is SEHNR, CDR2 FQNEAQ, per germline (reference sequence). CDR3 length equals 14 residues. V dropped 6 bases and J dropped 1; count of bases not matched to a gene: 3. CDR3 sequence reads: CASRGTGFNYGYTF. DNA of the CDR3: TGTGCCAGCAGGGGGACAGGGTTTAACTATGGCTACACCTTC.

The genes are TRBV15 and TRBJ2-1; D is ambiguous. This CDR3 comprises 12 residues. The germline gives CDR1 LNHNV, CDR2 YYDKDF (reference sequence). The V gene lost 0 bases and the J gene lost 6 bases, with 3 bases spanning the gap. Here the CDR3 DNA reads TGTGCCACCAGCAGAGATCCCAATGAGCAGTTCTTC. This translates into CATSRDPNEQFF.

As for this clone: The same CDR3 also results from other DNA sequences found in this sample. The rearrangement joins TRBV19 to TRBJ1-2; a possible D gene is TRBD1 (6 bases). With 7 bases removed from V and 4 bases from J, the gap between germline ends came to 13 bases. This CDR3 is 13 amino acids long. Per the germline V gene, CDR1 is LNHDA and CDR2 is SQIVND (reference sequence). The CDR3 sequence is CASIQQGTYGYTF. DNA for the CDR3: TGTGCCAGTATTCAACAGGGCACCTATGGCTACACCTTC. Drawing the rest from reference TRBV19 and TRBJ1-2, the complete variable domain is DGGITQSPKYLFRKEGQNVTLSCEQNLNHDAMYWYRQDPGQGLRLIYYSQIVNDFQKGDIAEGYSVSREKKESFPLTVTSAQKNPTAFYLCASIQQGTYGYTFGSGTRLTVV.

V and J are TRBV2 and TRBJ1-5; weak D call: TRBD1 (5 bases). V was cut by 2 bases and J by 5 bases, with 10 bases left in between. Germline CDR1 is SNHLY and CDR2 is FYNNEI. The CDR3 covers 14 residues. Written as DNA, the CDR3 is TGTGCCAGCAGTGAATCGGGGCGCGATCAGCCCCAGCATTTT. It specifies CASSESGRDQPQHF.

The chain is built from TRBV9 and TRBJ2-7; D remains unclear. Looked up from germline, CDR1 is SGDLS and CDR2 is YYNGEE. Trimming pared 0 bases from V and 2 bases from J, leaving 9 bases between. The CDR3 loop spans 14 amino acids. The CDR3 region has the DNA TGTGCCAGCAGCGTAGTTCCAGAACCCTACGAGCAGTACTTC. Amino acid sequence: CASSVVPEPYEQYF.

The J gene is TRBJ1-2, the V gene TRBV6-6; a possible D gene is TRBD1 (5 bases). Germline CDR1 and CDR2: MNHNY and SVGAGI (reference sequence). V was shortened by 4 bases and J by 6 bases, with 9 bases between the two germline ends. The length of the CDR3 is 12 residues. Here the CDR3 reads CASSSGTDGYTF. CDR3 DNA sequence: TGTGCCAGCAGTTCCGGGACCGATGGCTACACCTTC.

The rearrangement links TRBV10-3 to TRBJ2-2; the D gene could be TRBD1 or TRBD2 (5 bases each). The CDR3 consists of 15 residues. V was trimmed by 6 bases and J by 1 base, leaving 12 bases between them. The germline V gene encodes CDR1 ENHRY and CDR2 SYGVKD. The CDR3 sequence: CAISRDQQNTGELFF. CDR3 in DNA: TGTGCCATCAGCCGGGACCAACAGAACACCGGGGAGCTGTTTTTT.